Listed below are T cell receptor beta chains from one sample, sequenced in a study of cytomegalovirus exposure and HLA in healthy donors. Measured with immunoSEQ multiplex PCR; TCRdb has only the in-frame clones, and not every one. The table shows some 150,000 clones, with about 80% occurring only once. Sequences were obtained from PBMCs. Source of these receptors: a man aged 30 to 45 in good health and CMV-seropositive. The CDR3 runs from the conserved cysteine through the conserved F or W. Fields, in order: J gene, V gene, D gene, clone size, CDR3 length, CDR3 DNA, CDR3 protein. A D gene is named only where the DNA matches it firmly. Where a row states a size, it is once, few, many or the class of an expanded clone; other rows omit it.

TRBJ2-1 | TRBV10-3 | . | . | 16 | TGTGCCATCAGTGAGTTAGCGGATAGAACCTACAATGAGCAGTTCTTC | CAISELADRTYNEQFF
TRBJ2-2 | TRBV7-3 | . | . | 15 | TGTGCCAGCAGCTTAGGTTCACTAAATACCGGGGAGCTGTTTTTT | CASSLGSLNTGELFF
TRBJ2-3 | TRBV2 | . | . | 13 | TGTGCCAGCAGCCGGGACTGGGGAGATACGCAGTATTTT | CASSRDWGDTQYF
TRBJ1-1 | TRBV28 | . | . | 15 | TGTGCCAGCTCCCCAATCGAGGCCCGAGGGACTGAAGCTTTCTTT | CASSPIEARGTEAFF
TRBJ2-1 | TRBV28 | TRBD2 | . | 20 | TGTGCCAGCGGACCATCCCCATGGACTAGCGGGGGATCTTCCTACAATGAGCAGTTCTTC | CASGPSPWTSGGSSYNEQFF
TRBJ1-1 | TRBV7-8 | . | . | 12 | TGTGCCAGCAGCCCCCGGAACACTGAAGCTTTCTTT | CASSPRNTEAFF
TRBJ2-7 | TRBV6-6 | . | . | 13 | TGTGCCAGCAGTTACTCGGGGGACTCGCAGCAGTACTTC | CASSYSGDSQQYF
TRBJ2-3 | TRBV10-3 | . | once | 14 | TGTGCCATCAGCGCCCGAGAGGGAGTAGATACGCAGTATTTT | CAISAREGVDTQYF
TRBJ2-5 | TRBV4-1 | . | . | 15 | TGCGCCAGCAGCCAAGCCGGGACTGGTCAAGAGACCCAGTACTTC | CASSQAGTGQETQYF
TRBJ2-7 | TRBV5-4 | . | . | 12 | TGTGCCAGCAGCTTAGGGGTCCGCGAGCAGTACTTC | CASSLGVREQYF
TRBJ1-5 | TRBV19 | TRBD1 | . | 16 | TGTGCCAGTAGGAATAGAGGGGGACAGCCCTTGGAGCCCCAGCATTTT | CASRNRGGQPLEPQHF
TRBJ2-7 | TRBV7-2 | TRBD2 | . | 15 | TGTGCCAGCAGCCCATATAGCGGGAGTCCCTACGAGCAGTACTTC | CASSPYSGSPYEQYF
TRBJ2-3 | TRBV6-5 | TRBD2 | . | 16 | TGTGCCAGCAGTTACGCCGGGGGGGCCGTGGCAGATACGCAGTATTTT | CASSYAGGAVADTQYF
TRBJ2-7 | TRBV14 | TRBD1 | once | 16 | TGTGCCAGCAGCCAACTCCCGGGACAGGGGGCCCACGAGCAGTACTTC | CASSQLPGQGAHEQYF
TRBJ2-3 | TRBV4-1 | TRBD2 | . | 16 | TGCGCCAGCAGCCCTCATCTAGCGGGGGGGTCAGATACGCAGTATTTT | CASSPHLAGGSDTQYF
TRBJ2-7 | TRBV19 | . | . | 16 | TGTGCCAGTAGTATAGATCGTCCAGGCCTTACCTACGAGCAGTACTTC | CASSIDRPGLTYEQYF
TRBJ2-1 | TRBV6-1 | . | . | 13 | TGTGCCAGCAGTGACCCCCCCGACAATGAGCAGTTCTTC | CASSDPPDNEQFF
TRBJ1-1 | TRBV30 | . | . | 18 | TGTGCCTGGAAAAAGCGGGGGGAAACATCACCCAGGAACACTGAAGCTTTCTTT | CAWKKRGETSPRNTEAFF
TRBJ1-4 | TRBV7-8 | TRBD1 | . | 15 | TGTGCCAGCAGCATGACAGGGTCAACTAATGAAAAACTGTTTTTT | CASSMTGSTNEKLFF
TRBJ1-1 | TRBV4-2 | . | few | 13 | TGTGCCAGCAGCCTTATAGGGGCGGAAGAAGCTTTCTTT | CASSLIGAEEAFF
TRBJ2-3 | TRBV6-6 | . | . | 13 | TGTGCCAGCAGTTACCCTAGCACAGATACGCAGTATTTT | CASSYPSTDTQYF
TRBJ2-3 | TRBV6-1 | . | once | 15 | TGTGCCAGCAGTGAAAGGGGGATGCGCACAGATACGCAGTATTTT | CASSERGMRTDTQYF
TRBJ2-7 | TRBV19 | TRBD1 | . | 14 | TGTGCCAGTAGTATAGGGACAGGGAGCTACGAGCAGTACTTC | CASSIGTGSYEQYF
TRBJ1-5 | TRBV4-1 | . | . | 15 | TGCGCCAGCAGCCAAGGTGGGCTGGGCAATCAGCCCCAGCATTTT | CASSQGGLGNQPQHF
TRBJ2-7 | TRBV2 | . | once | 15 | TGTGCCAGCAGTCCTGACAGGATATACTCCTACGAGCAGTACTTC | CASSPDRIYSYEQYF
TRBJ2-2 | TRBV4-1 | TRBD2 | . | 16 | TGCGCCGCTAGCGGGGGGGCCGTATTGAGCACCGGGGAGCTGTTTTTT | CAASGGAVLSTGELFF
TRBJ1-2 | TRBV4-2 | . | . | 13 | TGTGCCAGCAGCCCCTCGATCGGCTATGGCTACACCTTC | CASSPSIGYGYTF
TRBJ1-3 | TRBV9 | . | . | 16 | TGTGCCAGCAGCGTAGAACGGGGAAGCTCTGGAAACACCATATATTTT | CASSVERGSSGNTIYF
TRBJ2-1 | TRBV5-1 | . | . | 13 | TGCGCCAGCGGGCAGGCCACCAACAATGAGCAGTTCTTC | CASGQATNNEQFF
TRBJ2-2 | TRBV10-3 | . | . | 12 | TGTGCCACTAGGGGCAACACCGGGGAGCTGTTTTTT | CATRGNTGELFF
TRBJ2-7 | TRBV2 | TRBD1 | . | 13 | TGTGCCACCCTCGGGACAGGGGCCTACGAGCAGTACTTC | CATLGTGAYEQYF
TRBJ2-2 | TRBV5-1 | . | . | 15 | TGCGCCAGCAGCCTGGACCTCCCGGGGACCGGGGAGCTGTTTTTT | CASSLDLPGTGELFF
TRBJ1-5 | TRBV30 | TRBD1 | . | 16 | TGTGCCTGGACACTATCTGATAAGACAGGGAATCAGCCCCAGCATTTT | CAWTLSDKTGNQPQHF
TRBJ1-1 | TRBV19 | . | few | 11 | TGTGCCAGCGACAGGAACACTGAAGCTTTCTTT | CASDRNTEAFF
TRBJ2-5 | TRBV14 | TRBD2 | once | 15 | TGTGCCAGCAGCCCCGTAGCGGGAGGTTTAGGGACCCAGTACTTC | CASSPVAGGLGTQYF
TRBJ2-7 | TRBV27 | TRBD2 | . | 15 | TGTGCCAGCAGTTTATCAGCGGGAGGTTGGTACGAGCAGTACTTC | CASSLSAGGWYEQYF
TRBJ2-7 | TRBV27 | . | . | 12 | TGTGCCAGCCTCGGAGCGGAGGACGAGCAGTACTTC | CASLGAEDEQYF
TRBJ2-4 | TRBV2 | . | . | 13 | TGTGCCAGCCGAAGCGGACTTTACGACATTCAGTACTTC | CASRSGLYDIQYF